The 32 T cell receptor beta chains listed next were all sequenced from one sample in a study of T cells in Graves' hyperthyroidism and ophthalmopathy. Researchers took RNA transcripts and amplified the TCR beta CDR3 regions from them. Using the HTBI primer set, a first-round RT-PCR was run on the TCR CDR3. TCRdb called the multiplex PCR reads again in MiXCR, with one record for every CDR3 protein. The sample records 550,000 to 800,000 distinct CDR3 sequences, about 15% being singletons. Sample: blood. The receptors shown here come from a young man with Graves' hyperthyroidism.

This clonotype showed up just a few times. The V gene is TRBV3-1, the J gene TRBJ1-1; 9 bases are a match to TRBD1. CDR1 is LGHDT, CDR2 YNNKEL, per germline (reference sequence). V lost 3 bases, J lost 4 bases, and 15 bases stayed unmatched. This CDR3 spans 18 amino acids. CDR3 sequence: CASSHRSGTGKSATEAFF. The CDR3 DNA follows: TGTGCCAGCAGCCATAGATCCGGGACAGGGAAGTCTGCCACTGAAGCTTTCTTT.

V and J are TRBV28 and TRBJ2-6, with D perhaps matching TRBD1 (6 bases). Germline V gives CDR1 MDHEN, CDR2 SYDVKM. CDR3 length: 14 residues. V was trimmed by 8 bases and J by 3 bases, leaving 11 bases between them. The CDR3 DNA sequence: TGTGCCAGCCCCCCCAGGGGTGGGGCCAACGTCCTGACTTTC. It yields the protein CASPPRGGANVLTF.

This clonotype was seen a few times. V and J are TRBV20-1 and TRBJ2-1; D remains ambiguous. CDR3 length equals 14 residues. CDR1 and CDR2 from the germline V gene are DFQATT and SNEGSKA (reference sequence). Trimming cost V 4 bases and J 2 bases, with 12 bases left between them. The CDR3 nucleotides are TGCAGTGCTAAGCCACCTAGTACCTACAATGAGCAGTTCTTC. It is translated as CSAKPPSTYNEQFF.

This clonotype has ten or more counts. J is TRBJ1-2 and V is TRBV2, with TRBD1 identical over 9 bases. The germline CDR1 and CDR2 sequences are SNHLY and FYNNEI. The CDR3 consists of 17 residues. V lost 4 bases and J lost 1; bases outside the gene matches: 10. CDR3 residues: CASSAGTGKTRNYGYTF. For the CDR3, the DNA is TGTGCCAGCAGTGCCGGGACAGGGAAAACGCGTAACTATGGCTACACCTTC.

This clonotype was seen a handful of times. V gene TRBV7-3 combines with J gene TRBJ2-3, with D possibly TRBD1 on 6 matching bases. V dropped 5 bases and J dropped 6 bases, with 15 bases sitting between them. The CDR3 has 14 amino acids. The germline gives CDR1 SGHTA, CDR2 FQGTGA. CDR3 protein: CASSPSGQGDTQYF. The DNA for the CDR3 is TGTGCCAGCAGCCCCAGCGGCCAGGGGGATACGCAGTATTTT.

This clonotype has at least ten counts. V and J are TRBV6-1 and TRBJ2-7; 7 bases match TRBD1. After removal of 6 bases from V and 6 bases from J, the junction contained 5 bases not matched to a gene. CDR1 is MNHNS, CDR2 SASEGT, per germline. The CDR3 spans 12 residues. CDR3 amino acids: CASSTGAGEQYF. CDR3 coding DNA: TGTGCCAGCAGCACAGGGGCCGGCGAGCAGTACTTC.

This chain links TRBV28 with TRBJ2-7, with 10 bases fitting TRBD1. Germline CDR1 is MDHEN and CDR2 is SYDVKM. The CDR3 sequence is 16 residues long. After removal of 7 bases from V and 6 bases from J, the junction contained 15 bases not matched to a gene. This chain's CDR3 is CASTRVTGTGVSEQYF. The CDR3, as DNA: TGTGCCAGCACCCGGGTCACCGGGACAGGGGTTAGCGAGCAGTACTTC.

This clonotype has only a few counts. The chain recombines TRBV6-6 with TRBJ2-7, with D unclear. The CDR3 has 13 amino acids. Trimming cost V 8 bases and J 0 bases, with 11 bases left between them. The germline V gene has CDR1 MNHNY and CDR2 SVGAGI (reference sequence). For the CDR3, the DNA is TGTGCCAGCTCTATGGACGTCTCCTACGAGCAGTACTTC. Its translation is CASSMDVSYEQYF.

The chain is built from TRBV18 and TRBJ2-2; D gene uncertain. The V end lost 1 base, the J end lost 2 bases, and 5 bases lay between the germline ends. The CDR3 has 14 residues. In germline, CDR1 is KGHSH, CDR2 LQKENI. CDR3 loop: CASSPLPNTGELFF. As DNA, the CDR3 is TGTGCCAGCTCACCACTTCCTAACACCGGGGAGCTGTTTTTT.

This clonotype came up many times. This chain links TRBV27 with TRBJ2-1; 9 positions match TRBD2. Trimming at V came to 4 bases and at J to 13 bases, leaving 8 bases not matched to a gene. CDR3 size: 13 residues. CDR1 and CDR2 (germline): MNHEY, SMNVEV (reference sequence). CDR3 region: CASSSGLARGQFF. DNA of the CDR3: TGTGCCAGCAGTTCCGGACTAGCGAGGGGTCAGTTCTTC.

The chain links TRBV7-2 to TRBJ2-3; a possible D gene is TRBD2 (8 bases). The germline gives CDR1 SGHTA, CDR2 FQGNSA. The V and J ends lost 3 bases and 5 bases respectively, with 24 bases between them. The CDR3 has 18 residues. CDR3 in DNA: TGTGCCAGCAGCTTGTATCCGGGAGGGCCTTCAGGGGGAGATACGCAGTATTTT. Protein product: CASSLYPGGPSGGDTQYF.

This clonotype was counted a few times. The chain is built from TRBV19 and TRBJ2-1; D remains unclear. The CDR3 length is 11 residues. Germline CDR1 LNHDA, CDR2 SQIVND (reference sequence). The V and J ends lost 0 bases and 10 bases respectively, with 4 bases between them. The CDR3 DNA reads TGTGCCAGTAGTATAGAAGCGGAGCAGTTCTTC. It codes for CASSIEAEQFF.

Only a few counts were recorded for this clonotype. The rearrangement links TRBV7-9 to TRBJ2-7; 7 positions agree with TRBD1. CDR1 is SEHNR, CDR2 FQNEAQ, per germline (reference sequence). V shed 7 bases, J shed 6 bases, and the junction held 9 bases outside the gene matches. CDR3 length: 13 residues. This CDR3 is CASTLRQGAEQYF. The CDR3 DNA follows: TGTGCCAGCACCCTTAGACAGGGCGCCGAGCAGTACTTC.

This clonotype has only a few counts. The J gene is TRBJ1-1, the V gene TRBV20-1; TRBD1 matches 8 bases. Germline loops: CDR1 DFQATT, CDR2 SNEGSKA (reference sequence). The CDR3 length is 14 residues. V shed 5 bases, J shed 1 base, and the junction held 6 bases outside the gene matches. CDR3 region: CSAPTGTGNTEAFF. CDR3 DNA: TGCAGTGCTCCTACCGGGACAGGGAACACTGAAGCTTTCTTT.

This clonotype came up many times. The chain has TRBV28 and TRBJ2-5; no definite D call. The CDR3 consists of 13 residues. V was pared by 2 bases and J by 7 bases, with 11 bases between. The germline CDR1 and CDR2 sequences are MDHEN and SYDVKM. The CDR3 nucleotides are TGTGCCAGCAGTTTAGGTAGTCCTGGGACCCAGTACTTC. Translation gives CASSLGSPGTQYF.

This chain links TRBV29-1 with TRBJ2-1, with D uncertain. Germline loops: CDR1 SQVTM, CDR2 ANQGSEA. With 3 bases removed from V and 6 bases from J, the gap between germline ends came to 12 bases. The CDR3 sequence is 13 residues long. This CDR3 is CSVEPPLLNEQFF. The CDR3, as DNA: TGCAGCGTTGAGCCCCCCCTCCTCAATGAGCAGTTCTTC.

The chain has TRBV7-8 and TRBJ2-7; D is perhaps TRBD2 (6 bases). The germline V gene encodes CDR1 SGHVS and CDR2 FQNEAQ. V lost 2 bases to trimming and J lost 5 bases, with 19 bases between them. There are 16 residues in the CDR3. CDR3 in amino acids: CASSLWIGRGSNEQYF. The CDR3 DNA sequence: TGTGCCAGCAGCTTATGGATCGGGAGAGGGTCTAACGAGCAGTACTTC.

This clonotype was detected a few times. The rearrangement links TRBV10-1 to TRBJ2-1; unclear D gene. V lost 2 bases and J 3 bases, leaving 5 bases between the germline ends. The CDR3 is 13 residues long. Germline V gene sequence: CDR1 WNHNN, CDR2 SYGVQD (reference sequence). The CDR3 loop reads CASSEGDYNEQFF. DNA of the CDR3: TGCGCCAGCAGTGAGGGGGACTACAATGAGCAGTTCTTC.

This clonotype was seen many times. The V and J genes are TRBV28 and TRBJ1-1; D might be TRBD1 (6 bases). The CDR3 consists of 15 residues. The V gene lost 6 bases and the J gene lost 2 bases, with 16 bases spanning the gap. The germline CDR1 and CDR2 sequences are MDHEN and SYDVKM. The CDR3 DNA reads as TGTGCCAGCAGAGGACAGACCTTATCCAACACTGAAGCTTTCTTT. Translated: CASRGQTLSNTEAFF.

This clonotype was seen repeatedly, ten times or more. The chain couples TRBV2 to TRBJ2-5; possibly TRBD2 for D (5 bases). Trimming stripped 3 bases from V and 4 bases from J, with 9 bases between. The CDR3 has 13 amino acids. CDR1 is SNHLY, CDR2 FYNNEI, per germline. In DNA form, the CDR3 reads TGTGCCAGCAGTGATAACAGCGGAGAGACCCAGTACTTC. Translation gives CASSDNSGETQYF.

This clonotype occurred many times. The chain recombines TRBV20-1 with TRBJ1-1, with D hard to call. Trimming stripped 0 bases from V and 8 bases from J, with 16 bases between. The CDR3 extends over 14 amino acids. Germline CDR1 reads DFQATT; CDR2 reads SNEGSKA (reference sequence). Here the CDR3 DNA reads TGCAGTGCTAGAGATCAAGCGAGTATCAGAGAAGCTTTCTTT. It encodes CSARDQASIREAFF.

CDR3 sequence: CSVESTWGRETQYF. As DNA, the CDR3 is TGCAGCGTTGAGTCGACATGGGGCAGGGAGACCCAGTACTTC. The chain links TRBV29-1 to TRBJ2-5, with D possibly TRBD1 on 5 matching bases. The V end was cut by 3 bases, the J end by 5 bases, with 16 bases between. Germline lookup yields CDR1 SQVTM and CDR2 ANQGSEA. The CDR3 spans 14 residues.

This rearrangement joins TRBV29-1 to TRBJ2-5; 11 nucleotides match TRBD2. Germline trimming cut 7 bases from V and 1 base from J; bases unmatched to any gene: 11. Germline V gene sequence: CDR1 SQVTM, CDR2 ANQGSEA. The CDR3 covers 16 residues. CDR3 sequence (DNA): TGCAGCGCCCAACCACAAGGGACTAGCGGCCAAGAGACCCAGTACTTC. This sequence encodes CSAQPQGTSGQETQYF.

The rearrangement joins TRBV7-9 to TRBJ2-2; 8 bases align to TRBD2. CDR1 SEHNR and CDR2 FQNEAQ come from the germline V gene (reference sequence). This CDR3 is built from 15 residues. The junction had 3 bases not matched to a gene; V was cut back by 4 bases and J by 2 bases. The CDR3, as DNA: TGTGCCAGCAGCTATAGCGGGGTCAACACCGGGGAGCTGTTTTTT. This translates into CASSYSGVNTGELFF.

A few counts support this clonotype. The rearrangement links TRBV5-6 to TRBJ2-1; perhaps TRBD2 as D (6 bases). The CDR3 spans 17 residues. From germline, CDR1 is SGHDT and CDR2 YYEEEE. Trimming left V 2 bases short and J 8 bases short, with 23 bases between. This CDR3 is CASSFRPSRGIWDEQFF. CDR3 nucleotide sequence: TGTGCCAGCAGCTTCCGCCCCTCCCGCGGGATTTGGGATGAGCAGTTCTTC.

V is TRBV4-1 and J is TRBJ2-2; 7 bases fit TRBD2. The CDR3 is 17 residues long. Germline lookup yields CDR1 MGHRA and CDR2 YSYEKL. V was clipped by 0 bases and J by 0 bases; unmatched bases: 4. The CDR3 reads CASSQEYGRSNTGELFF. CDR3 sequence (DNA): TGCGCCAGCAGCCAAGAGTACGGGAGGTCGAACACCGGGGAGCTGTTTTTT.

At least ten counts were recorded for this clonotype. V and J are TRBV7-2 and TRBJ2-7, with D perhaps TRBD1 or TRBD2 (6 bases each). Trimming left V 3 bases short and J 2 bases short, with 11 bases between. The CDR3 contains 14 residues. Germline V lookup: CDR1 SGHTA, CDR2 FQGNSA. The CDR3 DNA sequence: TGTGCCAGCAGCTTTGGGGGGCCGGCCTACGAGCAGTACTTC. This gives the protein CASSFGGPAYEQYF.

This clonotype came up a few times. The chain couples TRBV6-2 or TRBV6-3 to TRBJ2-1, with D maybe TRBD2 (7 bases). This CDR3 contains 11 residues. Germline V gene lookup returns CDR1 MNHEY and CDR2 SVGEGT. The V and J ends lost 7 bases and 13 bases respectively, with 14 bases between them. The CDR3 is CASMSAGAQFF. The CDR3 DNA reads as TGTGCCAGCATGTCGGCGGGGGCCCAGTTCTTC.

This clonotype has more than one count but fewer than ten. The rearrangement joins TRBV19 to TRBJ1-1; no clear D gene. Germline V gene lookup returns CDR1 LNHDA and CDR2 SQIVND (reference sequence). The CDR3 consists of 12 residues. V was trimmed by 6 bases and J by 4 bases, leaving 9 bases between them. DNA for the CDR3: TGTGCCAGTAGCCGAGCGACCACTGAAGCTTTCTTT. It specifies CASSRATTEAFF. Full variable domain (rest looked up from reference TRBV19 and TRBJ1-1): DGGITQSPKYLFRKEGQNVTLSCEQNLNHDAMYWYRQDPGQGLRLIYYSQIVNDFQKGDIAEGYSVSREKKESFPLTVTSAQKNPTAFYLCASSRATTEAFFGQGTRLTVV.

The chain links TRBV6-2 or TRBV6-3 to TRBJ2-7, with D possibly matching TRBD1 (7 bases). V was clipped by 0 bases and J by 0 bases, with 15 bases between them. The CDR3 has 17 amino acids. Germline lookup yields CDR1 MNHEY and CDR2 SVGEGT. As DNA, the CDR3 is TGTGCCAGCAGTTACTCGAAGGGGGCGGGGAGCTCCTACGAGCAGTACTTC. As protein: CASSYSKGAGSSYEQYF.

This clonotype was counted a few times. The rearrangement links TRBV11-1 to TRBJ2-5, with D perhaps assigned TRBD1 or TRBD2 (6 bases each). The CDR3 consists of 15 residues. The V end lost 5 bases, the J end lost 5 bases, and 18 bases lay between the germline ends. Germline values: CDR1 SGHAT, CDR2 FQDESV (reference sequence). The CDR3 DNA reads as TGTGCCAGCAGCCTCCCACAGGGAGGCGGGGAGACCCAGTACTTC. Its protein product is CASSLPQGGGETQYF.

The table lists this clonotype with a few counts. This may arise from a read error, as a much more abundant clone is one base away. This rearrangement joins TRBV7-3 to TRBJ2-5; 8 nucleotides line up with TRBD2. CDR1 is SGHTA, CDR2 FQGTGA, per germline. This CDR3 region has 13 residues. The CDR3 DNA reads as TGTGCCAGCAGCCTCGGGAGGGGCGAGATCCAGTACTTC. As protein: CASSLGRGEIQYF.